The next 10 T cell receptor beta chains were all read from a single sample in a study of blood T cell repertoires in COVID-19. The protocol was immunoSEQ multiplex PCR, while the TCRdb copy is restricted to in-frame clones and leaves out a portion. Here the sample spans 250,000 to 350,000 clones, about 88% being singletons. Sequenced material: peripheral blood. These TCRs come from a woman aged 55-70 years with acute or convalescent COVID-19.

This clone was detected a few times. The J gene is TRBJ1-3, the V gene TRBV3-1 (or the pseudogene TRBV3-2); D remains unclear. Germline CDR1 is LGHDT and CDR2 is YNNKEL (reference sequence). The CDR3 spans 16 residues. With 4 bases removed from V and 1 base from J, the gap between germline ends came to 14 bases. The DNA of the CDR3 is TGTGCCAGCAGCCGGGCCTCTGGAGGGTCTGGAAACACCATATATTTT. This gives the protein CASSRASGGSGNTIYF.

This chain uses TRBV4-3 with TRBJ2-1; D remains ambiguous. The V and J ends lost 1 base and 4 bases respectively, with 11 bases between them. Germline lookup yields CDR1 LGHNA and CDR2 YSLEER. CDR3 length: 15 amino acids. In nucleotides, the CDR3 is TGCGCCAGCAGCCAAGGAGGAAGCCCATACAATGAGCAGTTCTTC. Translation: CASSQGGSPYNEQFF.

V usage is TRBV4-1 and J usage is TRBJ1-5, with 7 bases identical to TRBD1. The V gene's germline CDR1 is MGHRA and CDR2 YSYEKL. The CDR3 runs to 16 residues. J was trimmed by 0 bases and V by 1 base; bases with no gene match: 3. CDR3 DNA sequence: TGCGCCAGCAGCCAAGTACAGGGGATTAGCAATCAGCCCCAGCATTTT. Its translation: CASSQVQGISNQPQHF.

The chain links TRBV28 to TRBJ1-2; 7 positions agree with TRBD1. After removal of 6 bases from V and 8 bases from J, the junction contained 9 bases not matched to a gene. CDR3 length: 13 residues. CDR1 is MDHEN, CDR2 SYDVKM, per germline. Here the CDR3 DNA reads TGTGCCAGCAGGCAATTTGGAGGGGGCGGCTACACCTTC. This gives the protein CASRQFGGGGYTF.

The CDR3 nucleotides read TGTGCCAGCAGTGCAGGGGGTTATGAGCAGTTCTTC. Translating it yields CASSAGGYEQFF. The rearrangement links TRBV25-1 to TRBJ2-1; 7 nucleotides match TRBD1. With V trimmed by 4 bases and J by 8 bases, 2 bases remained unmatched. CDR3 length equals 12 residues. Germline lookup yields CDR1 MGHDK and CDR2 SYGVNS. The whole variable domain, filled in from reference TRBV25-1 and TRBJ2-1, reads EADIYQTPRYLVIGTGKKITLECSQTMGHDKMYWYQQDPGMELHLIHYSYGVNSTEKGDLSSESTVSRIRTEHFPLTLESARPSHTSQYLCASSAGGYEQFFGPGTRLTVL.

This rearrangement joins TRBV7-9 to TRBJ2-3; the D gene is possibly TRBD1 (6 bases). Trimming stripped 11 bases from V and 4 bases from J, with 13 bases between. CDR3 size: 12 residues. Germline V CDR1 and CDR2: SEHNR, FQNEAQ (reference sequence). The DNA of the CDR3 is TGTGCCGGGGGCAGGGCAGCAGATACGCAGTATTTT. Its protein is CAGGRAADTQYF.

This clone was observed a few times. The chain uses TRBV27 and TRBJ1-5; a possible D gene is TRBD1 (6 bases). The CDR3 is 18 amino acids. CDR1 is MNHEY and CDR2 is SMNVEV in the germline V gene (reference sequence). The ends were cut back, 4 bases at V and 2 bases at J, with 21 bases in the middle. CDR3 protein: CASSSRAAGDRGNQPQHF. The CDR3 nucleotides are TGTGCCAGCAGTTCCCGCGCTGCAGGGGATAGAGGCAATCAGCCCCAGCATTTT.

This chain connects TRBV23-1 to TRBJ1-5; TRBD1 might be the D (6 bases). TRBV23-1 is annotated as an ORF whose role is uncertain. V was cut by 0 bases and J by 12 bases, with 12 bases left in between. The length of the CDR3 is 13 residues. The DNA for the CDR3 is TGCGCCAGCAGTCAATCGGTAGGGGGTGGCCAGCATTTT. This sequence encodes CASSQSVGGGQHF.

The chain employs TRBV7-3 and TRBJ1-2, with 9 bases matching TRBD1. The junction had 21 bases not matched to a gene; V was cut back by 5 bases and J by 5 bases. Germline assignment: CDR1 SGHTA and CDR2 FQGTGA. The CDR3 covers 19 residues. DNA of the CDR3: TGTGCCAGCAGCCGAAAGGTCACAGGGGGCGTATCTTTTCGGTATGGCTACACCTTC. It translates to CASSRKVTGGVSFRYGYTF.

The chain joins TRBV14 to TRBJ1-1; unclear D gene. V was cut by 2 bases and J by 1 base, with 5 bases left in between. Germline V gene data show CDR1 as SGHDN and CDR2 as FVKESK. The CDR3 loop spans 13 amino acids. The CDR3, as DNA: TGTGCCAGCAGCCAACACAAGAACACTGAAGCTTTCTTT. Encoded protein: CASSQHKNTEAFF. Based on the CDR3 plus reference TRBV14 and TRBJ1-1, the full variable domain is EAGVTQFPSHSVIEKGQTVTLRCDPISGHDNLYWYRRVMGKEIKFLLHFVKESKQDESGMPNNRFLAERTGGTYSTLKVQPAELEDSGVYFCASSQHKNTEAFFGQGTRLTVV.